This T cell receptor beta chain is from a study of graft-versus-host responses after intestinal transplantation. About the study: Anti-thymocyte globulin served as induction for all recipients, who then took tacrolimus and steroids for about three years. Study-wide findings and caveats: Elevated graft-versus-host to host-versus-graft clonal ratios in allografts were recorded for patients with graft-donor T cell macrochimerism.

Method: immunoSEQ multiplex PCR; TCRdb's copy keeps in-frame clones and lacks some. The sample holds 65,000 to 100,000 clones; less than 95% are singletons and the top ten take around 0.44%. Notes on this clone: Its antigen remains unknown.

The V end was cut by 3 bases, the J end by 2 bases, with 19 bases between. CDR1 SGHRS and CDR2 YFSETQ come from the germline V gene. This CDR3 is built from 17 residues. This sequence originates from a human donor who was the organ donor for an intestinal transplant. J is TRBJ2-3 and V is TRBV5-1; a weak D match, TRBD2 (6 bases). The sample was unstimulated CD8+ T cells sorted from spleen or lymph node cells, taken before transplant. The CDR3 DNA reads TGCGCCAGCAGCTGGTACCTAGCGAGCCGGTCCACAGATACGCAGTATTTT. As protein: CASSWYLASRSTDTQYF.